The 6 T cell receptor beta chains below all came from one sample that was sequenced in a study of PD-1 blockade in classical Hodgkin lymphoma. TCRdb's table, derived via immunoSEQ multiplex PCR, lists solely in-frame clones and lacks some. The sample holds around 32,000 clones, about nine tenths seen once. Described time point: newly diagnosed, previously untreated cHL patient sample. Purification of CD4+ T cells from thawed PBMCs was performed via magnetic negative selection. Sequenced input: CD4+ T cells from blood. All receptors derive from a human donor with classical Hodgkin lymphoma.

V and J are TRBV11-1 and TRBJ1-1; 10 nucleotides align to TRBD1. The CDR3 has 15 amino acids. Germline trimming cut 5 bases from V and 8 bases from J; bases unmatched to any gene: 11. Per the germline V gene, CDR1 is SGHAT and CDR2 is FQDESV (reference sequence). CDR3 nucleotides: TGTGCCAGCAGCCTCGAGACCCGACAGGGGGCGGAAGCTTTCTTT. Translated, it gives CASSLETRQGAEAFF.

The chain combines TRBV6-1 with TRBJ1-5, with 8 nucleotides matching TRBD1. Germline assignment: CDR1 MNHNS and CDR2 SASEGT. V gave up 4 bases and J gave up 4 bases; unmatched junction bases: 6. The CDR3 extends over 15 amino acids. This chain's CDR3 is CASSGDRGRNQPQHF. The CDR3 DNA sequence: TGTGCCAGCAGTGGTGACAGGGGACGAAATCAGCCCCAGCATTTT.

J is TRBJ2-6 and V is TRBV30; D is unresolved. Per the germline V gene, CDR1 is GTSNPN and CDR2 is SVGIG (reference sequence). Trimming left V 0 bases short and J 2 bases short, with 2 bases between. CDR3 length: 13 amino acids. Written as DNA, the CDR3 is TGTGCCTGGAGTGTACCTGGGGCCAACGTCCTGACTTTC. Translation gives CAWSVPGANVLTF.

This chain joins TRBV7-9 and TRBJ1-2; D possibly corresponds to TRBD1 (6 bases). CDR1 and CDR2 from the germline V gene are SEHNR and FQNEAQ (reference sequence). The CDR3 totals 15 residues. V lost 7 bases to trimming and J lost 6 bases, with 21 bases between them. The CDR3 sequence: CASTRGKGESDGYTF. The CDR3 bases are TGTGCCAGCACCCGAGGAAAGGGGGAGAGCGATGGCTACACCTTC. The full variable domain, completed using reference TRBV7-9 and TRBJ1-2, is DTGVSQNPRHKITKRGQNVTFRCDPISEHNRLYWYRQTLGQGPEFLTYFQNEAQLEKSRLLSDRFSAERPKGSFSTLEIQRTEQGDSAMYLCASTRGKGESDGYTFGSGTRLTVV.

This chain uses TRBV28 with TRBJ2-7; D may be TRBD1 or TRBD2 (7 bases each). Germline values: CDR1 MDHEN, CDR2 SYDVKM. The CDR3 is 19 residues long. V lost 5 bases and J 1 base, leaving 27 bases between the germline ends. In nucleotides, the CDR3 is TGTGCCAGCAGTCCATCCGGGGGAGGGGGCGCAGGCAGGTCCTACGAGCAGTACTTC. It is translated as CASSPSGGGGAGRSYEQYF.

On this clone itself: Other DNA sequences in the same sample also yield this CDR3. The chain joins TRBV10-2 to TRBJ2-7; TRBD2 agrees at 10 bases. CDR3 length: 15 residues. Trimming removed 6 bases from V and 6 bases from J; junction bases left unmatched: 11. Looked up from germline, CDR1 is WSHSY and CDR2 is SAAADI. CDR3 DNA: TGCGCCAGCAGCGTAGAAGCGGGAGGGCAATCCGAGCAGTACGTC. This gives the protein CASSVEAGGQSEQYV.